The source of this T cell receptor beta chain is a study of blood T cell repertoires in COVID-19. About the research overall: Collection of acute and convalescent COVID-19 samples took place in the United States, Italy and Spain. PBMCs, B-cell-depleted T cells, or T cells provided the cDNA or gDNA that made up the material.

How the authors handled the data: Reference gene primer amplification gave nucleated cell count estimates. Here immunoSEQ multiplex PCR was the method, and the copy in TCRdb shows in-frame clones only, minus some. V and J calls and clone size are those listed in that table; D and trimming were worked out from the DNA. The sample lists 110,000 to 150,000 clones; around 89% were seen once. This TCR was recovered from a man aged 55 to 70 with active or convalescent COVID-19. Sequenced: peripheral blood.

The CDR3 protein is CATSRGNVQDYTF. The CDR3 DNA reads as TGTGCCACCAGCAGAGGGAACGTACAGGACTACACCTTC. The gene calls are TRBV15 and TRBJ1-2; tentatively, D is TRBD1 (5 bases). The CDR3 spans 13 residues. V was trimmed by 1 base and J by 10 bases, leaving 13 bases between them. Germline CDR1 reads LNHNV; CDR2 reads YYDKDF (reference sequence).